The 11 T cell receptor beta chains presented below share a single source sample, sequenced in a study of blood T cells in healthy people across ages. The authors ran a second PCR of about 7 to 11 cycles using a sample-barcoded 5' primer and a J-beta primer mix. TCRdb passed the 5' RACE reads through MiXCR, listing each CDR3 protein once. Of about 1.4 million distinct CDR3 sequences in the sample, approximately 59% were seen once. Material for sequencing was blood. These receptors all stem from a man younger than 30 in good health.

This sequence joins TRBV12-3 or TRBV12-4 and TRBJ2-2; D ambiguous. Deletions cut 7 bases from V and 7 bases from J, with 4 bases between. This CDR3 comprises 10 residues. This CDR3 reads CASKGGELFF. In nucleotides, the CDR3 is TGTGCCAGCAAGGGCGGGGAGCTGTTTTTT.

V gene TRBV4-3 combines with J gene TRBJ2-7, with 9 bases that match TRBD1. This CDR3 spans 18 amino acids. Germline values: CDR1 LGHNA, CDR2 YSLEER. After removal of 4 bases from V and 4 bases from J, the junction contained 17 bases not matched to a gene. The CDR3 coding sequence is TGCGCCAGCAGCCCACTTATACCGGCGGGGACAGGGTTGTACGAGCAGTACTTC. This gives the protein CASSPLIPAGTGLYEQYF.

For this clonotype: The final CDR3 position lacks the conserved phenylalanine or tryptophan, pointing to a likely read error. The chain recombines TRBV10-3 with TRBJ2-3; 13 positions agree with TRBD2. The CDR3 is 16 amino acids. V shed 9 bases and J 5 bases; nucleotides not matched to a gene: 11. Germline-derived CDR1 and CDR2 are ENHRY and SYGVKD. CDR3 DNA: TGTGCCATAGCGGGGACTAGCGGGGCGGGGCAAGATACGCAGTATTCT. This translates into CAIAGTSGAGQDTQYS.

A single count supports this clonotype. The V gene is TRBV7-2, the J gene TRBJ2-4, with TRBD1 matching 7 bases. The J call could be wrong; TRBJ2-5 is a better fit for the DNA end. Looked up from germline, CDR1 is SGHTA and CDR2 is FQGNSA. The CDR3 consists of 15 residues. The CDR3 DNA is TGTGCCAGCAGCTCCTCACAGGGGATTGGAGAGACCCAGTACTTC. It is translated as CASSSSQGIGETQYF.

V and J are TRBV18 and TRBJ1-5; perhaps TRBD1 as D (5 bases). The germline V gene has CDR1 KGHSH and CDR2 LQKENI. This CDR3 region has 18 residues. Trimming stripped 6 bases from V and 0 bases from J, with 21 bases between. CDR3 nucleotides: TGTGCCAGCTCCCGGAGAGGGGCGGGGAAAAATAGCAATCAGCCCCAGCATTTT. This encodes CASSRRGAGKNSNQPQHF. Looking up the rest from reference TRBV18 and TRBJ1-5 gives the full variable domain: NAGVMQNPRHLVRRRGQEARLRCSPMKGHSHVYWYRQLPEEGLKFMVYLQKENIIDESGMPKERFSAEFPKEGPSILRIQQVVRGDSAAYFCASSRRGAGKNSNQPQHFGDGTRLSIL.

This clonotype occurred once. The chain employs TRBV7-9 and TRBJ2-5; D may be TRBD1 (5 bases). CDR3 length equals 15 residues. The V gene's germline CDR1 is SEHNR and CDR2 FQNEAQ (reference sequence). The V gene lost 0 bases and the J gene lost 11 bases, with 19 bases spanning the gap. CDR3 residues: CASSLASTEHNEQYF. CDR3 in DNA: TGTGCCAGCAGCTTAGCCTCGACAGAGCACAATGAGCAGTACTTC.

The chain uses TRBV4-1 and TRBJ2-3; 8 positions match TRBD2. J lost 11 bases, V lost 1 base, and 14 bases had no gene match. The germline gives CDR1 MGHRA, CDR2 YSYEKL. The CDR3 totals 16 residues. In DNA form, the CDR3 reads TGCGCCAGCAGCCAAGTCCCCGGGAGGGCCTACAATGAGCAGTATTTT. It translates to CASSQVPGRAYNEQYF.

Only a few counts were recorded for this clonotype. The chain employs TRBV7-9 and TRBJ1-1; D is ambiguous. The CDR3 loop spans 13 amino acids. Germline V gene data show CDR1 as SEHNR and CDR2 as FQNEAQ (reference sequence). V was clipped by 2 bases and J by 1 base, with 5 bases between them. The CDR3 sequence: CASSLPANTEAFF. CDR3 bases: TGTGCCAGCAGCTTACCAGCGAACACTGAAGCTTTCTTT.

This chain connects TRBV29-1 to TRBJ2-3; TRBD2 matches 7 bases. CDR1 is SQVTM and CDR2 is ANQGSEA in the germline V gene. Trimming took 7 bases from V and 4 from J; bases not matched to a gene: 5. The CDR3 is made up of 12 amino acids. The CDR3 DNA follows: TGCAGCGGGGGGGGGAGGGCAGATACGCAGTATTTT. It encodes CSGGGRADTQYF.

Of note for this clonotype: A much larger clonotype is one base distant, so this may be a read error. The chain links TRBV29-1 to TRBJ2-5, with D uncertain. Germline CDR1 SQVTM, CDR2 ANQGSEA. The CDR3 has 11 residues. The V end was cut by 3 bases, the J end by 4 bases, with 6 bases between. Written as DNA, the CDR3 is TGCAGCGTTGATGTGGGAGAGACCCAGTACTTC. Translation: CSVDVGETQYF. The full variable domain, with the rest looked up from reference TRBV29-1 and TRBJ2-5, is SAVISQKPSRDICQRGTSLTIQCQVDSQVTMMFWYRQQPGQSLTLIATANQGSEATYESGFVIDKFPISRPNLTFSTLTVSNMSPEDSSIYLCSVDVGETQYFGPGTRLLVL.

The rearrangement uses TRBV24-1 and TRBJ2-4; maybe TRBD2 (6 bases). CDR1 and CDR2 from the germline V gene are KGHDR and SFDVKD. V dropped 2 bases and J dropped 7 bases, with 11 bases sitting between them. This CDR3 is 14 amino acids long. CDR3 nucleotides: TGTGCCACCAGTGATTCTGGCGGAGGGAACATTCAGTACTTC. Its protein product is CATSDSGGGNIQYF.